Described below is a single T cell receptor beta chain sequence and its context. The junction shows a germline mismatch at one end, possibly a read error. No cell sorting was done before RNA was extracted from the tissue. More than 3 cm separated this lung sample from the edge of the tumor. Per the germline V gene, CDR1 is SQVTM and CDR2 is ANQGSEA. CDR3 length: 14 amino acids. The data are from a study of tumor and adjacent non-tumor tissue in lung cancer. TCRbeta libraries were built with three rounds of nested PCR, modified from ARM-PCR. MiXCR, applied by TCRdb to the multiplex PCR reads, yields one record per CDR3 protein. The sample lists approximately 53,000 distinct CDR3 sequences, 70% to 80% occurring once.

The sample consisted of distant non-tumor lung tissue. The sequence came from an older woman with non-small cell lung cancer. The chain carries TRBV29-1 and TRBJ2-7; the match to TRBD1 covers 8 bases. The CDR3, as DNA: TGCAACGTTGTCCCGGGCAGGGGGCGTAGCGAGCAACACTTC. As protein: CNVVPGRGRSEQHF.